Below, 27 T cell receptor beta chains from the same sample are listed, as sequenced in a study of graft-versus-host responses after intestinal transplantation. Profiled with immunoSEQ multiplex PCR; TCRdb holds only in-frame clones, not every one. The table records around 64,000 clones, approximately 94% of them present only once. Their target antigens are unknown. The sample here was unstimulated CD4+ T cells sorted from spleen or lymph node cells, taken before transplant. The receptors here all came from a human donor who was the organ donor for an intestinal transplant.

This clone was observed once. V usage is TRBV11-3 and J usage is TRBJ2-2; unclear D gene. The CDR3 contains 12 residues. CDR1 is SGHNT and CDR2 is YENEEA in the germline V gene. The germline V and J ends were trimmed by 5 bases and 3 bases, with 4 bases remaining between them. CDR3 coding DNA: TGTGCCAGCAGCCCCCACACCGGGGAGCTGTTTTTT. Its translation: CASSPHTGELFF.

J is TRBJ2-3 and V is TRBV5-4; D possibly uses TRBD1 or TRBD2 (5 bases each). The CDR3 length is 16 residues. V was trimmed by 4 bases and J by 2 bases, leaving 17 bases between them. Germline-derived CDR1 and CDR2 are SGHNT and YYREEE (reference sequence). In nucleotides, the CDR3 is TGTGCCAGCAGCCTTCTGCGAGGGGACCTCACAGATACGCAGTATTTT. Translating gives CASSLLRGDLTDTQYF.

The chain links TRBV27 to TRBJ1-6; D gene unclear. The V end lost 4 bases, the J end lost 6 bases, and 13 bases lay between the germline ends. Germline V gene lookup returns CDR1 MNHEY and CDR2 SMNVEV (reference sequence). The CDR3 length is 15 residues. Written as DNA, the CDR3 is TGTGCCAGCAGTTCTTTGTCAGGCAGTAATTCACCCCTCCACTTT. This sequence encodes CASSSLSGSNSPLHF.

The chain uses TRBV6-1 and TRBJ1-2; D is perhaps TRBD1 (6 bases). CDR3 size: 16 residues. The germline CDR1 and CDR2 sequences are MNHNS and SASEGT. V was clipped by 0 bases and J by 4 bases, with 15 bases between them. CDR3 sequence: CASSEAAGQGFYGYTF. CDR3 DNA sequence: TGTGCCAGCAGTGAAGCAGCGGGGCAGGGGTTCTATGGCTACACCTTC.

The rearrangement links TRBV10-3 to TRBJ2-2; D is perhaps TRBD1 or TRBD2 (6 bases each). With 5 bases removed from V and 3 bases from J, the gap between germline ends came to 22 bases. The CDR3 length is 18 residues. Germline values: CDR1 ENHRY, CDR2 SYGVKD. The CDR3 protein is CAISSPAGEALDTGELFF. DNA for the CDR3: TGTGCCATCAGTTCACCCGCAGGGGAGGCTTTGGACACCGGGGAGCTGTTTTTT.

In DNA, the CDR3 is TGTGCCAGCTCACCACTAACAGGGGGCGAAGAGCAGTACTTC. This codes for CASSPLTGGEEQYF. The chain couples TRBV18 to TRBJ2-7; 9 nucleotides line up with TRBD1. The CDR3 runs to 14 residues. The junction had 5 bases not matched to a gene; V was cut back by 1 base and J by 7 bases. CDR1 and CDR2 (germline): KGHSH, LQKENI.

The chain employs TRBV2 and TRBJ1-1; D is uncertain. The length of the CDR3 is 13 residues. Germline CDR1 is SNHLY and CDR2 is FYNNEI. Trimming took off 7 bases at V and 3 bases at J, with 12 bases between the two ends. This CDR3 is CASKDQRDTEAFF. CDR3 DNA: TGTGCCAGCAAGGATCAGAGGGACACTGAAGCTTTCTTT.

The chain uses TRBV6-1 and TRBJ2-5; TRBD2 might be the D (5 bases). The CDR3 runs 14 residues. The germline V and J ends were trimmed by 7 bases and 2 bases, with 14 bases remaining between them. The germline CDR1 and CDR2 sequences are MNHNS and SASEGT. CDR3 residues: CASTVGRLQETQYF. CDR3 coding DNA: TGTGCCAGCACCGTGGGGAGACTACAAGAGACCCAGTACTTC.

The V and J genes are TRBV7-2 and TRBJ2-7; D perhaps matches TRBD1 (6 bases). The CDR3 is made up of 13 amino acids. V was cut by 5 bases and J by 1 base, with 9 bases left in between. CDR1 and CDR2 (germline): SGHTA, FQGNSA. This CDR3 is CASSRDTSYEQYF. Written as DNA, the CDR3 is TGTGCCAGCAGCCGGGACACGTCCTACGAGCAGTACTTC.

This clone appeared once. The chain joins TRBV4-1 to TRBJ2-4; D is unresolved. CDR1 MGHRA and CDR2 YSYEKL come from the germline V gene. This CDR3 has 15 residues. V lost 1 base, J lost 1 base, and 8 bases lay in between. The DNA of the CDR3 is TGCGCCAGCAGCCAAGTTCCCGTTGCCAAAAACATTCAGTACTTC. The encoded protein is CASSQVPVAKNIQYF.

This clone occurred once. V and J are TRBV9 and TRBJ2-3; D is unclear. V was clipped by 0 bases and J by 0 bases, with 5 bases between them. The V gene's germline CDR1 is SGDLS and CDR2 YYNGEE. The CDR3 has 14 residues. The CDR3 region is CASSVDPSTDTQYF. The CDR3 bases are TGTGCCAGCAGCGTAGACCCAAGCACAGATACGCAGTATTTT.

This chain uses TRBV10-2 with TRBJ2-3; D uncertain. CDR3 size: 15 residues. V lost 3 bases, J lost 3 bases, and 13 bases lay in between. The germline gives CDR1 WSHSY, CDR2 SAAADI. The CDR3 protein is CASSDERLGTDTQYF. The DNA for the CDR3 is TGCGCCAGCAGTGATGAGAGATTGGGTACAGATACGCAGTATTTT.

The sample holds one count of this clone. The chain is built from TRBV10-3 and TRBJ2-3; 9 positions match TRBD1. The germline V gene has CDR1 ENHRY and CDR2 SYGVKD. The CDR3 length is 15 residues. V lost 6 bases and J lost 8; bases outside the gene matches: 12. The CDR3 reads CAIRRTGESIGTQYF. In nucleotides, the CDR3 is TGTGCCATCAGGAGGACAGGGGAAAGTATCGGTACGCAGTATTTT.

The J gene is TRBJ2-6, the V gene TRBV4-3; 7 bases align to TRBD1. The length of the CDR3 is 18 residues. J lost 0 bases, V lost 1 base, and 6 bases had no gene match. The germline gives CDR1 LGHNA, CDR2 YSLEER. CDR3 sequence: CASSQGGGLVSGANVLTF. CDR3 in DNA: TGCGCCAGCAGCCAAGGAGGGGGCTTGGTCTCTGGGGCCAACGTCCTGACTTTC.

This sequence joins TRBV19 and TRBJ1-5; D may be TRBD1 (5 bases). Germline V lookup: CDR1 LNHDA, CDR2 SQIVND (reference sequence). This CDR3 spans 13 amino acids. Between the trimmed V and J ends, which lost 6 bases and 5 bases, there was a span of 11 bases. CDR3 nucleotide sequence: TGTGCCAGTAGACAGGACGGGTATCAGCCCCAGCATTTT. Its protein product is CASRQDGYQPQHF.

The chain carries TRBV29-1 and TRBJ1-1, with 7 bases matching TRBD1. This CDR3 is 13 amino acids long. Per the germline V gene, CDR1 is SQVTM and CDR2 is ANQGSEA. Trimming removed 3 bases from V and 1 base from J; junction bases left unmatched: 2. This CDR3 reads CSVDSGGNTEAFF. As DNA, the CDR3 is TGCAGCGTTGATTCAGGGGGGAACACTGAAGCTTTCTTT. The full variable domain, its missing parts supplied by reference TRBV29-1 and TRBJ1-1, is SAVISQKPSRDICQRGTSLTIQCQVDSQVTMMFWYRQQPGQSLTLIATANQGSEATYESGFVIDKFPISRPNLTFSTLTVSNMSPEDSSIYLCSVDSGGNTEAFFGQGTRLTVV.

The rearrangement uses TRBV5-1 and TRBJ2-5; 8 nucleotides match TRBD2. The CDR3 is 16 residues long. V was clipped by 2 bases and J by 1 base; unmatched bases: 7. Germline assignment: CDR1 SGHRS and CDR2 YFSETQ. CDR3 in amino acids: CASSFKERGSQETQYF. In DNA form, the CDR3 reads TGCGCCAGCAGCTTTAAGGAGCGGGGGTCCCAAGAGACCCAGTACTTC.

This chain links TRBV5-1 with TRBJ2-3; 8 positions agree with TRBD2. J lost 3 bases, V lost 0 bases, and 0 bases had no gene match. The CDR3 covers 14 residues. Germline lookup yields CDR1 SGHRS and CDR2 YFSETQ. CDR3: CASSLERGTDTQYF. CDR3 sequence (DNA): TGCGCCAGCAGCTTGGAGCGGGGGACAGATACGCAGTATTTT. Filled out from reference TRBV5-1 and TRBJ2-3, the complete variable domain reads KAGVTQTPRYLIKTRGQQVTLSCSPISGHRSVSWYQQTPGQGLQFLFEYFSETQRNKGNFPGRFSGRQFSNSRSEMNVSTLELGDSALYLCASSLERGTDTQYFGPGTRLTVL.

V and J are TRBV4-1 and TRBJ2-4, with 13 bases matching TRBD2. V gave up 4 bases and J gave up 0 bases; unmatched junction bases: 3. Germline V gene data show CDR1 as MGHRA and CDR2 as YSYEKL. This CDR3 region has 17 residues. CDR3 coding DNA: TGCGCCAGCAGCCCTGGACTAGCGGGAGTAGCCAAAAACATTCAGTACTTC. Amino acid sequence: CASSPGLAGVAKNIQYF.

V gene TRBV7-8 combines with J gene TRBJ1-6; a possible D gene is TRBD1 (6 bases). CDR1 is SGHVS and CDR2 is FQNEAQ in the germline V gene. Between the trimmed V and J ends, which lost 5 bases and 8 bases, there was a span of 16 bases. CDR3 length: 15 amino acids. CDR3 bases: TGTGCCAGCAGCCCACGGGGGTCAGGGGATTCACCCCTCCACTTT. Translation: CASSPRGSGDSPLHF. The whole variable domain, remainder taken from reference TRBV7-8 and TRBJ1-6, is GAGVSQSPRYKVAKRGQDVALRCDPISGHVSLFWYQQALGQGPEFLTYFQNEAQLDKSGLPSDRFFAERPEGSVSTLKIQRTQQEDSAVYLCASSPRGSGDSPLHFGNGTRLTVT.

This chain uses TRBV6-6 with TRBJ2-7, with D uncertain. Germline V lookup: CDR1 MNHNY, CDR2 SVGAGI (reference sequence). This CDR3 contains 11 residues. V was cut by 4 bases and J by 4 bases, with 5 bases left in between. For the CDR3, the DNA is TGTGCCAGCAGTTCCCAATACGAGCAGTACTTC. Translation gives CASSSQYEQYF.

The gene calls are TRBV29-1 and TRBJ1-1; 7 nucleotides match TRBD1. The J segment lost 2 bases and the V segment lost 0 bases, leaving 9 bases of the junction unmatched. The germline V gene has CDR1 SQVTM and CDR2 ANQGSEA. The CDR3 length is 16 residues. This CDR3 is CSVEDPNRGLNTEAFF. The CDR3 DNA is TGCAGCGTTGAAGATCCGAACAGGGGCCTAAACACTGAAGCTTTCTTT.

The V gene is TRBV5-6, the J gene TRBJ1-1; D is uncertain. The CDR3 length is 16 residues. V lost 5 bases, J lost 8 bases, and 25 bases lay in between. The germline CDR1 and CDR2 sequences are SGHDT and YYEEEE. CDR3 loop: CASSEYRGGIGLEAFF. The DNA of the CDR3 is TGTGCCAGCAGTGAATACCGGGGAGGGATTGGGTTGGAAGCTTTCTTT.

To note about this clone: One junction end disagrees with the germline gene, perhaps due to a read error. The chain carries TRBV7-9 and TRBJ1-1; TRBD1 agrees at 9 bases. Germline V gene data show CDR1 as SEHNR and CDR2 as FQNEAQ (reference sequence). This CDR3 is built from 16 residues. The chain's CDR3 is CTSSLTTGGATREAFF. Written as DNA, the CDR3 is TGTACCAGCAGCTTAACCACAGGGGGCGCGACCCGAGAAGCTTTCTTT.

J is TRBJ2-1 and V is TRBV15, with D uncertain. Germline V gene sequence: CDR1 LNHNV, CDR2 YYDKDF (reference sequence). This CDR3 spans 13 amino acids. The V and J ends lost 8 bases and 0 bases respectively, with 8 bases between them. CDR3 DNA: TGTGCCACCCGCCTGTACTCCTACAATGAGCAGTTCTTC. Its protein is CATRLYSYNEQFF.

This clone was counted between two and nine times. The V gene is TRBV9, the J gene TRBJ2-3; 10 bases fit TRBD1. The trim removed 7 bases at V and 4 bases at J, leaving 6 bases unmatched. CDR1 is SGDLS, CDR2 YYNGEE, per germline. The CDR3 contains 14 residues. CDR3 coding DNA: TGTGCCAGCGGGAGGGGACAGGGGTCAGATACGCAGTATTTT. Translated, it gives CASGRGQGSDTQYF.

This clone was seen only once. CDR3 coding DNA: TGTGCCAGCCGGGACAGGCGGGCGAACACTGAAGCTTTCTTT. Protein product: CASRDRRANTEAFF. The chain joins TRBV11-2 to TRBJ1-1, with 8 bases matching TRBD1. Germline V gives CDR1 SGHAT, CDR2 FQNNGV. With V trimmed by 8 bases and J by 1 base, 6 bases remained unmatched. This CDR3 has 14 residues.